Below are 32 T cell receptor beta chains sequenced from a single sample in a study of regulatory T cells. Study findings and constraints: In CD3G-deficient patients, conventional CD4+ T cells were enriched for hydrophobic CDR3 residues at positions 6 and 7.

The antigens of these receptors remain unknown. The PCR used 52 TRBV and 13 TRBJ primers. Profiling relied on immunoSEQ multiplex PCR, and the TCRdb table lists in-frame clones only, not all of them. This table holds tens of thousands of clones, around 90% found once. Sample: conventional CD4+ T cells sorted from blood. The receptors here all came from a person aged 18 to 35 with CD3G deficiency.

Only one count was recorded for this clone. This chain joins TRBV9 and TRBJ2-7; 8 bases agree with TRBD2. This CDR3 contains 13 residues. Germline V gene data show CDR1 as SGDLS and CDR2 as YYNGEE. V shed 3 bases and J 2 bases; nucleotides not matched to a gene: 1. The CDR3 nucleotides read TGTGCCAGCAGCGCGGGGGGGACCTACGAGCAGTACTTC. Translation: CASSAGGTYEQYF.

The chain combines TRBV7-9 with TRBJ2-2, with TRBD2 matching 7 bases. This CDR3 region has 15 residues. V was pared by 4 bases and J by 4 bases, with 6 bases of the junction left unmatched. Germline lookup yields CDR1 SEHNR and CDR2 FQNEAQ (reference sequence). The CDR3 protein is CASSSSGRATGELFF. CDR3 sequence (DNA): TGTGCCAGCAGCTCTTCGGGGAGGGCCACCGGGGAGCTGTTTTTT.

V gene TRBV5-1 combines with J gene TRBJ2-3; 8 bases are shared with TRBD2. The ends lost 6 bases at V and 4 bases at J; junction bases unmatched: 7. The CDR3 has 14 residues. Germline V gene lookup returns CDR1 SGHRS and CDR2 YFSETQ. The CDR3 coding sequence is TGCGCCAGCAAAGGCGGGGGGATCCCAGATACGCAGTATTTT. This codes for CASKGGGIPDTQYF.

The chain recombines TRBV5-1 with TRBJ2-3; a weak D match, TRBD2 (6 bases). The CDR3 loop spans 14 amino acids. Trimming took 4 bases from V and 5 from J, leaving 14 bases between them. CDR1 is SGHRS and CDR2 is YFSETQ in the germline V gene. CDR3 sequence (DNA): TGCGCCAGCAGCCAAGGAGGGCCGGAAGATACGCAGTATTTT. It translates to CASSQGGPEDTQYF.

CDR3 nucleotide sequence: TGTGCCAGCAGCTTAACATCAGGGGTAGACTATGGCTACACCTTC. Translation gives CASSLTSGVDYGYTF. The gene calls are TRBV7-3 and TRBJ1-2, with D perhaps TRBD1 (6 bases). V gave up 0 bases and J gave up 3 bases, with 11 bases separating them. The CDR3 loop spans 15 amino acids. Germline values: CDR1 SGHTA, CDR2 FQGTGA.

CDR3 bases: TGTGCCAGCAGTAGACAGGGGAACTTAAACTATGGCTACACCTTC. It encodes CASSRQGNLNYGYTF. The chain has TRBV2 and TRBJ1-2, with 8 bases identical to TRBD1. This CDR3 is built from 15 residues. CDR1 SNHLY and CDR2 FYNNEI come from the germline V gene. V lost 5 bases and J lost 2; bases outside the gene matches: 7. The full variable domain, completed using reference TRBV2 and TRBJ1-2, is EPEVTQTPSHQVTQMGQEVILRCVPISNHLYFYWYRQILGQKVEFLVSFYNNEISEKSEIFDDQFSVERPDGSNFTLKIRSTKLEDSAMYFCASSRQGNLNYGYTFGSGTRLTVV.

V and J are TRBV23-1 and TRBJ2-7; 11 bases map to TRBD1. TRBV23-1 carries the ORF label, with uncertain function. J lost 3 bases, V lost 10 bases, and 5 bases had no gene match. The CDR3 has 13 residues. CDR3 residues: CATPGQGDYEQYF. The CDR3 coding sequence is TGCGCCACCCCGGGACAGGGGGACTACGAGCAGTACTTC.

This chain joins TRBV5-1 and TRBJ2-3; 13 bases map to TRBD2. CDR1 is SGHRS, CDR2 YFSETQ, per germline. V was pared by 0 bases and J by 2 bases, with 12 bases of the junction left unmatched. This CDR3 has 20 amino acids. This CDR3 reads CASSLGTSGRMIGNTDTQYF. The DNA for the CDR3 is TGCGCCAGCAGCTTGGGGACTAGCGGGAGAATGATCGGGAACACAGATACGCAGTATTTT.

This chain joins TRBV18 and TRBJ2-3, with D possibly matching TRBD2 (5 bases). Trimming cost V 1 base and J 1 base, with 9 bases left between them. The length of the CDR3 is 15 residues. CDR1 is KGHSH, CDR2 LQKENI, per germline. CDR3 coding DNA: TGTGCCAGCTCACCACGCGGGTTAGGCACAGATACGCAGTATTTT. Protein product: CASSPRGLGTDTQYF.

The chain uses TRBV4-1 and TRBJ2-5, with D unresolved. The CDR3 runs 13 residues. The V end was cut by 0 bases, the J end by 5 bases, with 7 bases between. Germline CDR1 is MGHRA and CDR2 is YSYEKL. This CDR3 reads CASSQDLFETQYF. CDR3 DNA sequence: TGCGCCAGCAGCCAAGATCTTTTTGAGACCCAGTACTTC.

This chain links TRBV30 with TRBJ2-7, with D perhaps TRBD1 or TRBD2 (6 bases each). The germline CDR1 and CDR2 sequences are GTSNPN and SVGIG (reference sequence). The CDR3 covers 15 residues. V was pared by 0 bases and J by 3 bases, with 15 bases between. Here the CDR3 DNA reads TGTGCCTGGAGTGTACATCCAGGGGAGGTCTACGAGCAGTACTTC. It codes for CAWSVHPGEVYEQYF.

Here the CDR3 reads CASSLYPPLQGGSYNEQFF. The CDR3 region has the DNA TGTGCCAGCAGCTTATACCCCCCCTTACAAGGGGGCTCCTACAATGAGCAGTTCTTC. The rearrangement joins TRBV7-6 to TRBJ2-1, with D possibly TRBD1 on 6 matching bases. From germline, CDR1 is SGHVS and CDR2 FNYEAQ. The CDR3 spans 19 residues. Trimming took off 2 bases at V and 0 bases at J, with 20 bases between the two ends.

This chain uses TRBV21-1 with TRBJ1-5. TRBV21-1 is termed a pseudogene. This CDR3 spans 14 amino acids. The CDR3 DNA reads TGTGCCAGCAGCCATACAGGAGGCGATCAGCCCCAGCATTTT. Translating gives CASSHTGGDQPQHF.

The genes are TRBV5-1 and TRBJ2-7; D possibly corresponds to TRBD1 (6 bases). The V and J ends lost 0 bases and 6 bases respectively, with 16 bases between them. Germline V gene data show CDR1 as SGHRS and CDR2 as YFSETQ. The CDR3 has 15 amino acids. As DNA, the CDR3 is TGCGCCAGCAGCTTGGCCGGACAGCCTGGAGGCGAGCAGTACTTC. It encodes CASSLAGQPGGEQYF.

V gene TRBV7-8 combines with J gene TRBJ2-7, with D possibly TRBD1 on 6 matching bases. Germline V gives CDR1 SGHVS, CDR2 FQNEAQ. Trimming took 5 bases from V and 0 from J, leaving 11 bases between them. This CDR3 is 14 amino acids long. The CDR3 region has the DNA TGTGCCAGCAGCCCTAACAGGGACTCCTACGAGCAGTACTTC. Protein: CASSPNRDSYEQYF.

This clone was seen a handful of times. The chain employs TRBV28 and TRBJ1-2; D is ambiguous. Germline V gene data show CDR1 as MDHEN and CDR2 as SYDVKM. The V end was cut by 2 bases, the J end by 9 bases, with 13 bases between. The CDR3 spans 13 residues. The CDR3 here is CASSLIGRTSYTF. In nucleotides, the CDR3 is TGTGCCAGCAGTTTAATAGGGAGGACGAGCTACACCTTC.

This chain uses TRBV23-1 with TRBJ2-5, with 8 bases matching TRBD1. The DNA end is a closer match to TRBJ2-7, so the J assignment may be wrong. TRBV23-1 is an ORF, and what it does is uncertain. CDR3 length: 19 residues. CDR3 sequence reads: CASSQLRGRPCLSSYEQYF. The CDR3 nucleotides read TGCGCCAGCAGTCAACTCAGGGGGCGTCCGTGCCTTAGCTCCTACGAGCAGTACTTC.

The chain recombines TRBV18 with TRBJ1-1; perhaps TRBD1 as D (6 bases). The CDR3 has 18 residues. Germline V gene data show CDR1 as KGHSH and CDR2 as LQKENI. V lost 5 bases, J lost 0 bases, and 22 bases lay in between. CDR3 protein: CASSAQSRGTGMNTEAFF. The CDR3 coding sequence is TGTGCCAGCTCAGCACAAAGCAGGGGCACGGGCATGAACACTGAAGCTTTCTTT. The whole variable domain, remainder taken from reference TRBV18 and TRBJ1-1, is NAGVMQNPRHLVRRRGQEARLRCSPMKGHSHVYWYRQLPEEGLKFMVYLQKENIIDESGMPKERFSAEFPKEGPSILRIQQVVRGDSAAYFCASSAQSRGTGMNTEAFFGQGTRLTVV.

This rearrangement joins TRBV30 to TRBJ1-3, with no clear D. Looked up from germline, CDR1 is GTSNPN and CDR2 is SVGIG (reference sequence). This CDR3 region has 13 residues. Trimming pared 0 bases from V and 0 bases from J, leaving 3 bases between. CDR3 sequence reads: CAWSVSSGNTIYF. The CDR3, as DNA: TGTGCCTGGAGTGTGAGCTCTGGAAACACCATATATTTT.

The chain employs TRBV21-1 and TRBJ1-4; TRBD1 was called by the table and not checked on the DNA. TRBV21-1 is a listed pseudogene. The CDR3 spans 15 residues. The DNA for the CDR3 is TGTGCCAGCAGCAAAGTTGGCAGAACTAATGAAAAACTGTTTTTT. As protein: CASSKVGRTNEKLFF.

This chain joins TRBV11-2 and TRBJ1-1, with D possibly being TRBD1 (6 bases). The germline gives CDR1 SGHAT, CDR2 FQNNGV. V was clipped by 7 bases and J by 3 bases, with 27 bases between them. The CDR3 totals 18 residues. For the CDR3, the DNA is TGTGCCAGCAACCCCCTTAAAAGAACAGGGCCGGGGGACACTGAAGCTTTCTTT. This gives the protein CASNPLKRTGPGDTEAFF.

The V call is TRBV6-6, the J call TRBJ1-5, with unresolved D. V was cut by 7 bases and J by 0 bases, with 16 bases left in between. The CDR3 length is 16 residues. From germline, CDR1 is MNHNY and CDR2 SVGAGI (reference sequence). DNA for the CDR3: TGTGCCAGCATGCCCTCCCGTTCTAATAGCAATCAGCCCCAGCATTTT. Encoded protein: CASMPSRSNSNQPQHF.

This sequence joins TRBV11-2 and TRBJ1-1; TRBD1 aligns across 7 bases. V lost 5 bases to trimming and J lost 6 bases; unmatched junction nucleotides: 9. Germline lookup yields CDR1 SGHAT and CDR2 FQNNGV. CDR3 length: 14 amino acids. CDR3 DNA sequence: TGTGCCAGCAGCGTCGACAGGGTTGTCCCTGAAGCTTTCTTT. Translated: CASSVDRVVPEAFF.

The chain is built from TRBV5-1 and TRBJ2-7; 10 nucleotides agree with TRBD2. The CDR3 length is 16 residues. The germline V gene encodes CDR1 SGHRS and CDR2 YFSETQ. V shed 0 bases and J 2 bases; nucleotides not matched to a gene: 5. CDR3 sequence: CASSLGLAGAPYEQYF. Written as DNA, the CDR3 is TGCGCCAGCAGCTTGGGGCTAGCGGGAGCCCCCTACGAGCAGTACTTC.

This chain links TRBV6-1 with TRBJ2-1, with a weak D call TRBD2 (6 bases). This CDR3 comprises 16 residues. V was trimmed by 0 bases and J by 1 base, leaving 10 bases between them. The germline gives CDR1 MNHNS, CDR2 SASEGT. Here the CDR3 DNA reads TGTGCCAGCAGTGAAGCCGGGGGACCGTCCTACAATGAGCAGTTCTTC. Encoded protein: CASSEAGGPSYNEQFF.

This chain uses TRBV12-5 with TRBJ1-5, with D possibly TRBD1 on 6 matching bases. Looked up from germline, CDR1 is LGHNT and CDR2 is FRNRAP. The CDR3 runs 16 residues. V was trimmed by 8 bases and J by 6 bases, leaving 23 bases between them. The CDR3 DNA reads as TGTGCTAGTTCCAAGATTACAGGGAGTAAAGGTCAGCCCCAGCATTTT. Its translation is CASSKITGSKGQPQHF.

The V call is TRBV11-2, the J call TRBJ1-1, with D maybe TRBD1 (6 bases). V lost 5 bases and J 6 bases, leaving 13 bases between the germline ends. The CDR3 loop spans 13 amino acids. CDR1 is SGHAT and CDR2 is FQNNGV in the germline V gene. This CDR3 is CASSLNEGAEAFF. CDR3 coding DNA: TGTGCCAGCAGCCTAAATGAGGGGGCTGAAGCTTTCTTT. Using reference TRBV11-2 and TRBJ1-1 for the parts outside the CDR3, the full variable domain is EAGVAQSPRYKIIEKRQSVAFWCNPISGHATLYWYQQILGQGPKLLIQFQNNGVVDDSQLPKDRFSAERLKGVDSTLKIQPAKLEDSAVYLCASSLNEGAEAFFGQGTRLTVV.

V gene TRBV28 combines with J gene TRBJ1-5, with D perhaps TRBD1 (6 bases). Germline assignment: CDR1 MDHEN and CDR2 SYDVKM. Trimming removed 6 bases at V and 7 bases at J, with 16 bases between. This CDR3 has 14 amino acids. For the CDR3, the DNA is TGTGCCAGCAGCGAACAGGGTGAGGGCCAGCCCCAGCATTTT. Its translation: CASSEQGEGQPQHF.

The V call is TRBV5-1, the J call TRBJ2-3; 7 bases line up with TRBD1. The germline CDR1 and CDR2 sequences are SGHRS and YFSETQ. This CDR3 region has 14 residues. With 4 bases clipped from V and 6 bases from J, the junction kept 8 bases outside the gene matches. The CDR3 region is CASSPDRLMDTQYF. CDR3 coding DNA: TGCGCCAGCAGCCCGGACAGGTTGATGGATACGCAGTATTTT. Based on the CDR3 plus reference TRBV5-1 and TRBJ2-3, the full variable domain is KAGVTQTPRYLIKTRGQQVTLSCSPISGHRSVSWYQQTPGQGLQFLFEYFSETQRNKGNFPGRFSGRQFSNSRSEMNVSTLELGDSALYLCASSPDRLMDTQYFGPGTRLTVL.

The rearrangement links TRBV4-3 to TRBJ2-1; D unclear. Looked up from germline, CDR1 is LGHNA and CDR2 is YSLEER. The CDR3 has 17 amino acids. V shed 11 bases and J shed 2 bases, with 25 bases lying between them. Here the CDR3 reads CAPLQEVPGGTYNEQFF. The CDR3 region has the DNA TGCGCCCCACTTCAAGAGGTCCCCGGTGGAACCTACAATGAGCAGTTCTTC.

The chain recombines TRBV5-1 with TRBJ2-5; 9 bases align to TRBD2. V lost 7 bases and J lost 2; bases outside the gene matches: 12. The CDR3 totals 16 residues. CDR1 SGHRS and CDR2 YFSETQ come from the germline V gene. CDR3 residues: CASGEGAGGPQETQYF. CDR3 nucleotide sequence: TGCGCCAGCGGGGAAGGAGCGGGGGGCCCTCAAGAGACCCAGTACTTC.

This clone is termed large. The chain employs TRBV6-6 and TRBJ1-5; weak D call: TRBD1 (6 bases). The CDR3 runs to 13 residues. CDR1 MNHNY and CDR2 SVGAGI come from the germline V gene (reference sequence). V was pared by 6 bases and J by 4 bases, with 10 bases between. CDR3: CASSHQGNQPQHF. The CDR3 DNA reads as TGTGCCAGCAGCCATCAGGGGAATCAGCCCCAGCATTTT.